Below are 26 T cell receptor beta chains sequenced from a single sample in a study of OX40 agonist ivuxolimab in advanced cancers. Sequencing used immunoSEQ multiplex PCR; TCRdb keeps in-frame clones, though not all of them. Counted here are more than 65,000 clones, more than 85% occurring once; the ten biggest clones make up more than 1%. The specimen was CD4+ or CD8+ T cells sorted from blood, collected in a trial of the OX40 agonist ivuxolimab. These receptor sequences come from an adult with an advanced solid tumor such as melanoma, head and neck, liver or kidney cancer.

The gene calls are TRBV5-4 and TRBJ2-3, with D perhaps matching TRBD2 (7 bases). The ends were cut back, 5 bases at V and 3 bases at J, with 22 bases in the middle. CDR3 length equals 17 residues. Germline-derived CDR1 and CDR2 are SGHNT and YYREEE (reference sequence). This chain's CDR3 is CASSPARGGGRTDTQYF. CDR3 in DNA: TGTGCCAGCAGTCCCGCGAGGGGGGGCGGACGTACAGATACGCAGTATTTT.

This rearrangement joins TRBV18 to TRBJ1-1, with D tentatively TRBD1 (5 bases). The V gene's germline CDR1 is KGHSH and CDR2 LQKENI. The CDR3 sequence is 17 residues long. Trimming removed 3 bases at V and 1 base at J, with 18 bases between. CDR3 sequence: CASSPALWGLGNTEAFF. The CDR3 region has the DNA TGTGCCAGCTCACCCGCCTTATGGGGCCTAGGGAACACTGAAGCTTTCTTT.

The gene calls are TRBV5-1 and TRBJ1-2; TRBD1 might be the D (5 bases). Trimming cost V 0 bases and J 6 bases, with 12 bases left between them. The CDR3 spans 14 residues. Germline CDR1 and CDR2: SGHRS and YFSETQ. The CDR3 coding sequence is TGCGCCAGCAGCTTGGATCCCCAGGGCAATGGCTACACCTTC. It yields the protein CASSLDPQGNGYTF.

The rearrangement joins TRBV19 to TRBJ2-2; D is unresolved. The CDR3 sequence is 15 residues long. V lost 1 base, J lost 4 bases, and 10 bases lay in between. CDR1 is LNHDA and CDR2 is SQIVND in the germline V gene (reference sequence). Written as DNA, the CDR3 is TGTGCCAGTAGTATAGCCAACCGAGGCACCGGGGAGCTGTTTTTT. Translating it yields CASSIANRGTGELFF. The variable domain in full, with the rest retrieved from reference TRBV19 and TRBJ2-2, is DGGITQSPKYLFRKEGQNVTLSCEQNLNHDAMYWYRQDPGQGLRLIYYSQIVNDFQKGDIAEGYSVSREKKESFPLTVTSAQKNPTAFYLCASSIANRGTGELFFGEGSRLTVL.

Concerning this clone itself: Its ends do not fully match the called genes, so a read error is possible. The chain is built from TRBV7-9 and TRBJ1-1; maybe TRBD1 (5 bases). The germline gives CDR1 SEHNR, CDR2 FQNEAQ (reference sequence). This CDR3 is built from 12 residues. Here the CDR3 reads CASSLNLQDQGF. The CDR3 region has the DNA TGTGCCAGCAGCTTAAATTTACAGGACCAGGGCTTT.

A single count supports this clone. V usage is TRBV2 and J usage is TRBJ1-4; D is possibly TRBD1 (5 bases). V was cut by 10 bases and J by 5 bases, with 17 bases left in between. Per the germline V gene, CDR1 is SNHLY and CDR2 is FYNNEI. CDR3 length: 14 residues. CDR3 in amino acids: CATREGTGNEKLFF. In nucleotides, the CDR3 is TGTGCCACCAGGGAGGGGACGGGAAATGAAAAACTGTTTTTT.

This clone was seen a handful of times. V usage is TRBV7-2 and J usage is TRBJ2-1, with 13 bases matching TRBD2. CDR1 and CDR2 from the germline V gene are SGHTA and FQGNSA. J lost 0 bases, V lost 4 bases, and 6 bases had no gene match. There are 18 residues in the CDR3. CDR3 residues: CASSSGTSGDRSYNEQFF. CDR3 sequence (DNA): TGTGCCAGCAGCTCAGGGACTAGCGGGGACCGCTCCTACAATGAGCAGTTCTTC.

V and J are TRBV5-1 and TRBJ1-2; D might be TRBD1 (5 bases). CDR1 and CDR2 from the germline V gene are SGHRS and YFSETQ. The CDR3 loop spans 15 amino acids. Trimming shortened V by 0 bases and J by 5 bases, and 14 bases separated the two germline ends. In nucleotides, the CDR3 is TGCGCCAGCAGCTTGGCCCGGGGGGAGAGTTATGGCTACACCTTC. Protein sequence: CASSLARGESYGYTF.

This chain uses TRBV7-2 with TRBJ2-1; TRBD2 might be the D (5 bases). CDR3 length: 14 amino acids. The V gene lost 3 bases and the J gene lost 6 bases, with 12 bases spanning the gap. Germline CDR1 is SGHTA and CDR2 is FQGNSA. CDR3 residues: CASSFFADFNEQFF. In DNA form, the CDR3 reads TGTGCCAGCAGCTTTTTTGCGGACTTCAATGAGCAGTTCTTC. Complete variable domain (other parts from reference TRBV7-2 and TRBJ2-1): GAGVSQSPSNKVTEKGKDVELRCDPISGHTALYWYRQSLGQGLEFLIYFQGNSAPDKSGLPSDRFSAERTGGSVSTLTIQRTQQEDSAVYLCASSFFADFNEQFFGPGTRLTVL.

This chain uses TRBV5-5 with TRBJ1-6; 10 bases are shared with TRBD1. In germline, CDR1 is SGHKS, CDR2 YYEKEE (reference sequence). This CDR3 comprises 17 residues. With 3 bases clipped from V and 2 bases from J, the junction kept 5 bases outside the gene matches. CDR3 DNA sequence: TGTGCCAGCAGCTGGGAGACAGGGGGCGCCTATAATTCACCCCTCCACTTT. The encoded protein is CASSWETGGAYNSPLHF. Full variable domain (outside the CDR3, taken from reference TRBV5-5 and TRBJ1-6): DAGVTQSPTHLIKTRGQQVTLRCSPISGHKSVSWYQQVLGQGPQFIFQYYEKEERGRGNFPDRFSARQFPNYSSELNVNALLLGDSALYLCASSWETGGAYNSPLHFGNGTRLTVT.

This clone is a singleton in its sample. The chain combines TRBV6-1 with TRBJ1-2, with D possibly matching TRBD1 (5 bases). Per germline, CDR1 MNHNS and CDR2 SASEGT. This CDR3 contains 12 residues. V dropped 8 bases and J dropped 4 bases, with 11 bases sitting between them. CDR3 loop: CASAGTVYGYTF. The CDR3 DNA follows: TGTGCCAGCGCAGGGACGGTCTATGGCTACACCTTC.

V usage is TRBV5-1 and J usage is TRBJ1-6, with 7 nucleotides matching TRBD1. J lost 7 bases, V lost 0 bases, and 10 bases had no gene match. Germline CDR1 reads SGHRS; CDR2 reads YFSETQ. The CDR3 loop spans 17 amino acids. The CDR3 sequence: CASSLAPGGTGNSPLHF. For the CDR3, the DNA is TGCGCCAGCAGCTTGGCCCCAGGGGGGACGGGGAATTCACCCCTCCACTTT.

The V call is TRBV6-1, the J call TRBJ2-7, with D uncertain. CDR1 is MNHNS and CDR2 is SASEGT in the germline V gene. There are 13 residues in the CDR3. V was cut by 8 bases and J by 4 bases, with 15 bases left in between. DNA of the CDR3: TGTGCCAGCTCGGGCCTTTGGGAATACGAGCAGTACTTC. Translated: CASSGLWEYEQYF.

The chain employs TRBV25-1 and TRBJ2-3; 7 bases match TRBD1. After removal of 3 bases from V and 3 bases from J, the junction contained 9 bases not matched to a gene. Germline V gene sequence: CDR1 MGHDK, CDR2 SYGVNS. This CDR3 is 16 amino acids long. CDR3: CASSDRQGVETDTQYF. CDR3 sequence (DNA): TGTGCCAGCAGTGATCGACAGGGCGTAGAAACAGATACGCAGTATTTT.

The chain has TRBV15 and TRBJ2-7; a possible D gene is TRBD1 (6 bases). The V and J ends lost 0 bases and 0 bases respectively, with 9 bases between them. Germline V gene sequence: CDR1 LNHNV, CDR2 YYDKDF (reference sequence). The CDR3 extends over 15 amino acids. CDR3 loop: CATSREGAGSYEQYF. The CDR3 bases are TGTGCCACCAGCAGAGAGGGGGCCGGCTCCTACGAGCAGTACTTC.

This chain uses TRBV29-1 with TRBJ2-1, with TRBD2 matching over 8 bases. The CDR3 has 15 residues. J gave up 3 bases and V 0 bases, and 4 bases lay outside the gene matches. Germline V lookup: CDR1 SQVTM, CDR2 ANQGSEA. CDR3 loop: CSVEESSGYYNEQFF. The CDR3 nucleotides read TGCAGCGTTGAAGAATCTAGCGGGTACTACAATGAGCAGTTCTTC.

The chain links TRBV6-1 to TRBJ2-7, with D possibly TRBD1 on 5 matching bases. The germline V and J ends were trimmed by 4 bases and 7 bases, with 17 bases remaining between them. Germline-derived CDR1 and CDR2 are MNHNS and SASEGT. CDR3 length: 14 residues. CDR3 sequence: CASSASLGAEEQYF. In nucleotides, the CDR3 is TGTGCCAGCAGTGCGTCGTTAGGGGCTGAAGAGCAGTACTTC.

The table lists this clone with a count of one. The chain recombines TRBV27 with TRBJ1-5; perhaps TRBD1 as D (6 bases). V was pared by 6 bases and J by 4 bases, with 13 bases between. This CDR3 has 14 residues. The germline V gene encodes CDR1 MNHEY and CDR2 SMNVEV (reference sequence). The CDR3 is CASSGSGENQPQHF. The CDR3 DNA is TGTGCCAGCAGCGGATCAGGGGAGAATCAGCCCCAGCATTTT.

V and J are TRBV19 and TRBJ2-7; 9 positions match TRBD2. This CDR3 comprises 15 residues. After removal of 6 bases from V and 2 bases from J, the junction contained 8 bases not matched to a gene. Germline-derived CDR1 and CDR2 are LNHDA and SQIVND (reference sequence). Here the CDR3 reads CASRGGLALTYEQYF. CDR3 coding DNA: TGTGCCAGTAGAGGGGGACTAGCCCTAACCTACGAGCAGTACTTC.

The chain employs TRBV15 and TRBJ1-5; D gene unclear. Germline V gene lookup returns CDR1 LNHNV and CDR2 YYDKDF (reference sequence). The CDR3 runs 12 residues. The V and J ends lost 2 bases and 5 bases respectively, with 4 bases between them. CDR3 sequence reads: CATSRQDQPQHF. In nucleotides, the CDR3 is TGTGCCACCAGCAGACAGGATCAGCCCCAGCATTTT.

This chain links TRBV5-1 with TRBJ2-7; 9 bases match TRBD1. The CDR3 sequence is 15 residues long. CDR1 and CDR2 from the germline V gene are SGHRS and YFSETQ. Losses at the gene ends were 0 bases for V and 6 bases for J; bases not matched to a gene: 7. The CDR3 is CASSLEGQGRAEQYF. CDR3 DNA: TGCGCCAGCAGCTTGGAAGGACAGGGGAGGGCCGAGCAGTACTTC.

The CDR3 region is CASSVGLAGGPWTDTQYF. The CDR3 DNA reads TGTGCCAGCAGCGTAGGTCTAGCGGGGGGCCCCTGGACAGATACGCAGTATTTT. The chain recombines TRBV9 with TRBJ2-3; 11 bases fit TRBD2. The germline V gene has CDR1 SGDLS and CDR2 YYNGEE. J was trimmed by 3 bases and V by 0 bases; bases with no gene match: 9. The CDR3 is made up of 18 amino acids.

The genes are TRBV14 and TRBJ1-6; TRBD1 might be the D (6 bases). Per the germline V gene, CDR1 is SGHDN and CDR2 is FVKESK. V lost 4 bases, J lost 0 bases, and 13 bases lay in between. The CDR3 is 17 residues long. The CDR3 is CASSPKGGSSYNSPLHF. For the CDR3, the DNA is TGTGCCAGCAGCCCTAAGGGGGGAAGCTCCTATAATTCACCCCTCCACTTT.

The chain is built from TRBV30 and TRBJ2-7, with D perhaps TRBD2 (5 bases). Germline assignment: CDR1 GTSNPN and CDR2 SVGIG (reference sequence). The CDR3 spans 14 residues. V lost 5 bases to trimming and J lost 2 bases, with 16 bases between them. This chain's CDR3 is CAWVRRGPAYEQYF. DNA of the CDR3: TGTGCCTGGGTGCGTAGAGGGCCTGCCTACGAGCAGTACTTC.

The chain combines TRBV5-4 with TRBJ1-1, with D hard to call. Trimming left V 5 bases short and J 3 bases short, with 14 bases between. The CDR3 contains 14 residues. In germline, CDR1 is SGHNT, CDR2 YYREEE (reference sequence). CDR3 bases: TGTGCCAGCAGTCCTCCCCGGTCTGACACTGAAGCTTTCTTT. This sequence encodes CASSPPRSDTEAFF.

V usage is TRBV6-1 and J usage is TRBJ2-5, with 10 nucleotides matching TRBD2. This CDR3 is built from 15 residues. Germline V gene sequence: CDR1 MNHNS, CDR2 SASEGT. V was clipped by 4 bases and J by 5 bases; unmatched bases: 7. The CDR3 is CASSGPAGGEETQYF. DNA for the CDR3: TGTGCCAGCAGTGGACCAGCGGGGGGGGAGGAGACCCAGTACTTC.